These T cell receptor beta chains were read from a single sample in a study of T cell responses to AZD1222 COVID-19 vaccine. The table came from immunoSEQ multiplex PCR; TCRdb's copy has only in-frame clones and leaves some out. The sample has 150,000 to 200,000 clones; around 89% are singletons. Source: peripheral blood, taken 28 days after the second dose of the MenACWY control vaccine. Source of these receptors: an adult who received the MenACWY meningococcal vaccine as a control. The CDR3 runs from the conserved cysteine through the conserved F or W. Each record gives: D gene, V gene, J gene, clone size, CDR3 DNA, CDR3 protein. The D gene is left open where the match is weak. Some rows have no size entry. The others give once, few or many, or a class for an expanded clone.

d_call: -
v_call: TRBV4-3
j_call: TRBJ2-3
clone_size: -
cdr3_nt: TGCGCCAGCAGCCAAGATCGGGGCGGTAGCACAGATACGCAGTATTTT
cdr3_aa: CASSQDRGGSTDTQYF

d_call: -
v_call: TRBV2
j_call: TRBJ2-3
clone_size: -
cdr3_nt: TGTGCCAGCACCGGAGGGATCCAGCGCCCAGATACGCAGTATTTT
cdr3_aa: CASTGGIQRPDTQYF

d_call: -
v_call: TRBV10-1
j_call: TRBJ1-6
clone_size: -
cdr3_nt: TGCGCCAGCAGCCTGGACTTCGCGTCACCCCTCCACTTT
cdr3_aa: CASSLDFASPLHF

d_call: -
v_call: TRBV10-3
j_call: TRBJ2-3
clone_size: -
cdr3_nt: TGTGCCATCAGTGACCAGACTTCTAGCACAGATACGCAGTATTTT
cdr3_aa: CAISDQTSSTDTQYF

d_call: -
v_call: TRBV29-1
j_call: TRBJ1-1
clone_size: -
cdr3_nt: TGCAGCGTGGGTAGGGTTAACACTGAAGCTTTCTTT
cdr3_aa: CSVGRVNTEAFF

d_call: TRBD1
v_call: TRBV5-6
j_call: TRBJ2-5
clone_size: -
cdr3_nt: TGTGCCAGCAGCTGGGGGACAGGGACTCAAGAGACCCAGTACTTC
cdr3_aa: CASSWGTGTQETQYF

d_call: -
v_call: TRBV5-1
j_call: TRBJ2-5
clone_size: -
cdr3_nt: TGCGCCAGCAAAAGGGACGGAGAGACCCAGTACTTC
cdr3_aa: CASKRDGETQYF

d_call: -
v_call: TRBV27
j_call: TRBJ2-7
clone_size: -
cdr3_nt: TGTGCCAGCAGTTACCTCAGGGTTTCCCCCGAGCAGTACTTC
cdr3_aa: CASSYLRVSPEQYF

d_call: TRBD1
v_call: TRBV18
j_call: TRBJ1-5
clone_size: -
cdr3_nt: TGTGCCAGCTCGCTGGGGACAGGGGATCAGCCCCAGCATTTT
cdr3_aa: CASSLGTGDQPQHF

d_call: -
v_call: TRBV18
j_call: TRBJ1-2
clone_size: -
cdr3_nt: TGTGCCAGCTCACCACCGGGTAGTACTAACTATGGCTACACCTTC
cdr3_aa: CASSPPGSTNYGYTF

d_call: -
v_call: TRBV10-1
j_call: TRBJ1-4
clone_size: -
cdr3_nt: TGCGCCAGCAGTCGCCAGGGAACAACTAATGAAAAACTGTTTTTT
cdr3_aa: CASSRQGTTNEKLFF

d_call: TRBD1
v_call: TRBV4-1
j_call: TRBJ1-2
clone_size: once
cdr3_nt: TGCGCCAGCAGCCAAGCCGAATCGACAGGGAGCTATGGCTACACCTTC
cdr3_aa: CASSQAESTGSYGYTF

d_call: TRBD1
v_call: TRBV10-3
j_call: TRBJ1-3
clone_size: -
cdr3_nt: TGTGCCATCTCTATCGGGACAGGGGGCTTCGGAAACACCATATATTTT
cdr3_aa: CAISIGTGGFGNTIYF

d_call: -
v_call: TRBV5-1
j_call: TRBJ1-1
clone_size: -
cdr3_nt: TGCGCCAGCAGCTTGAACAGGGCCGAAGCTTTCTTT
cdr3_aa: CASSLNRAEAFF

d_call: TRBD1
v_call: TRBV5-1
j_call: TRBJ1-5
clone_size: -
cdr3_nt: TGCGCCAGCAGCTGGACAGGTCGGTTCAATCAGCCCCAGCATTTT
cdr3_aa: CASSWTGRFNQPQHF

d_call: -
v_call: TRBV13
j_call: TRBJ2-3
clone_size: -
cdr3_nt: TGTGCCAGCAGCCCCCCCGGGGATACGCAGTATTTT
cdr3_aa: CASSPPGDTQYF

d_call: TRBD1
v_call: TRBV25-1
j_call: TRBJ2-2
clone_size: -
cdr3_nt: TGTGCCAGCGGGACAGGGGGTAGGGGGGAGCTGTTTTTT
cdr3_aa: CASGTGGRGELFF

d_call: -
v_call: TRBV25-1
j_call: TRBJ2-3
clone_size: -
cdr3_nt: TGTGCCAGCAGTGACCCGGGGAGGTATACGCAGTATTTT
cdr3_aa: CASSDPGRYTQYF

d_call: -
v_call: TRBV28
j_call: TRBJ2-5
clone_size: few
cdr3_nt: TGTGCCAGCAGATCGGCCCCGAGGTTAGAGACCCAGTACTTC
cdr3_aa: CASRSAPRLETQYF

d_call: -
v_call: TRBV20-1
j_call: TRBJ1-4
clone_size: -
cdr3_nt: TGCAGTGCTAGACCGTTGGAAAAACTGTTTTTT
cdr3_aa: CSARPLEKLFF

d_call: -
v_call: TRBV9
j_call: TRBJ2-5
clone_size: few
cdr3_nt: TGTGCCAGCAGCGCCCTTTTGGGGACCCCAGGAGAGACCCAGTACTTC
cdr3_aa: CASSALLGTPGETQYF

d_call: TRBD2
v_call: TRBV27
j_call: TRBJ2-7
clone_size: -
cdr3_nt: TGTGCCAGCAGTTTATCGCGCGGGAGGTTAAACTACGAGCAGTACTTC
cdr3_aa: CASSLSRGRLNYEQYF

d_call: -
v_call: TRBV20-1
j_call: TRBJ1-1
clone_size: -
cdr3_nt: TGCAGTGCTAGTCTCTCCACGTCTGAAGCTTTCTTT
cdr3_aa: CSASLSTSEAFF

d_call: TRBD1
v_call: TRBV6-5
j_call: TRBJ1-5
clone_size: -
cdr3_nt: TGTGCCAGCAGTTCCGGGCAGGGGGCTAATTGGCAGCCCCAGCATTTT
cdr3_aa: CASSSGQGANWQPQHF

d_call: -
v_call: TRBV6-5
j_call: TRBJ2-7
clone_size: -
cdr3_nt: TGTGCCAGCAGTTACTCCCGAAACAGCGAGCAGTACTTC
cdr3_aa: CASSYSRNSEQYF

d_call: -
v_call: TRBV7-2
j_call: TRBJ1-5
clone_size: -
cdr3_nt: TGTGCCAGCAGCACCAGGGACGCTCAGCCCCAGCATTTT
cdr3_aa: CASSTRDAQPQHF

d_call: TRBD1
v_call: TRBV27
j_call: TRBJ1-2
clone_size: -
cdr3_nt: TGTGCCAGCAGTTCACAGATCGGACAGGATGAAGGCTACACCTTC
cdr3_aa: CASSSQIGQDEGYTF

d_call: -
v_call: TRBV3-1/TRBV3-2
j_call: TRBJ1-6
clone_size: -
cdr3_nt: TGTGCCAGCAGCCAAGTTACTCGAGGGAATTCACCCCTCCACTTT
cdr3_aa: CASSQVTRGNSPLHF

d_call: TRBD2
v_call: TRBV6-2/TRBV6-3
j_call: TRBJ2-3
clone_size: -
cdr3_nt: TGTGCCAGCAGCACGGTTAGTAGCGGGAGGCATACGCAGTATTTT
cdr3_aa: CASSTVSSGRHTQYF

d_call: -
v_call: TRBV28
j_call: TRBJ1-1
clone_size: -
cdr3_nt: TGTGCCAGCAGTGCGATGAGGTGGACTGAAGCTTTCTTT
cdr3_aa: CASSAMRWTEAFF

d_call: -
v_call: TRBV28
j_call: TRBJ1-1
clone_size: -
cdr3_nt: TGTGCCAGCAGAATGAGTTCTGAAGCTTTCTTT
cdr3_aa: CASRMSSEAFF

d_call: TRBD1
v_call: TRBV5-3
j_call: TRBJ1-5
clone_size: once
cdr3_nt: TGTGCCAGAAGCTTGGGGCAGGGGGATCAGCCCCAGCATTTT
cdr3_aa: CARSLGQGDQPQHF

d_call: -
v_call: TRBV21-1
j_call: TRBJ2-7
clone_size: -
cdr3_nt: TGTGCCAGCGCCCAACCCTCCCTCAGTAGTGGTCTCGTGGACAGGGGATTCCTGTACGAGCAGTACTTC
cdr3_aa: CASAQPSLSSGLVDRGFLYEQYF

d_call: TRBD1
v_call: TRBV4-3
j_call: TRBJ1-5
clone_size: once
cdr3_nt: TGCGCCAGCAGCCCTGGGACAGCGGATCTTCCCCAGCATTTT
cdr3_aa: CASSPGTADLPQHF

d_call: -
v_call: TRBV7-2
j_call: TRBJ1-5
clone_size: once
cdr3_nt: TGTGCCAGCAGCCCAAGTGTTAGGACAGCTCACAATCAGCCCCAGCATTTT
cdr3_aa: CASSPSVRTAHNQPQHF

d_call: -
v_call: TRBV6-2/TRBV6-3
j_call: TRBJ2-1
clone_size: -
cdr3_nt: TGTGCCAGCAGTCGAGGGGCAGGGGGGCACAATGAGCAGTTCTTC
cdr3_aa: CASSRGAGGHNEQFF

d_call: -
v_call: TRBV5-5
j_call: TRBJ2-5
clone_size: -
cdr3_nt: TGTGCCAGCAGCTTGGAGGGAGGCCTATGGGGGGAAGAGACCCAGTACTTC
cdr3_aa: CASSLEGGLWGEETQYF

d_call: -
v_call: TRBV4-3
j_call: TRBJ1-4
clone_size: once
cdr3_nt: TGCGCCAGCAGCCAAGGTTGGAAATATGGGACAACTAATGAAAAACTGTTTTTT
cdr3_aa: CASSQGWKYGTTNEKLFF

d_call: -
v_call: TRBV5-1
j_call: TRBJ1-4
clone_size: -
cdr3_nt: TGCGCCAGCAGTTTCACCAATGGGCAGGATGAAAAACTGTTTTTT
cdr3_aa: CASSFTNGQDEKLFF

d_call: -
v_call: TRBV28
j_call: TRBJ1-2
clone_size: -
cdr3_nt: TGTGCCAGCAGCTCCCCCGGCATATCCCCCCGTGGCTACACCTTC
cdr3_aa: CASSSPGISPRGYTF

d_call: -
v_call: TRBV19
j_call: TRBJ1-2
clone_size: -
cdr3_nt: TGTGCCAGTACTACAGTTAACTATGGCTACACCTTC
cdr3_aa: CASTTVNYGYTF

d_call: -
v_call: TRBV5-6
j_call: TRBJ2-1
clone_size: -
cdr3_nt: TGTGCCAGCAGCTTGGTCCGCGGGACCAAGCGATATGAGCAGTTCTTC
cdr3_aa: CASSLVRGTKRYEQFF

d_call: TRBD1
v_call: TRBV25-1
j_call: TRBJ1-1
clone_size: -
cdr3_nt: TGTGCCGCCCTCCCGAGGACAGGTGGGGCTTTCTTT
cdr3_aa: CAALPRTGGAFF

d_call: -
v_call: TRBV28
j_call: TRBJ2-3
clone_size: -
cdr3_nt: TGTGCCAGCACGCGGCCCCTGAGAGATACGCAGTATTTT
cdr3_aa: CASTRPLRDTQYF

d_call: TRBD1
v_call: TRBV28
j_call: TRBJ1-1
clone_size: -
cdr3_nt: TGTGCCAGCAGGCCGGGACAGAAGAACACTGAAGCTTTCTTT
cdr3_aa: CASRPGQKNTEAFF

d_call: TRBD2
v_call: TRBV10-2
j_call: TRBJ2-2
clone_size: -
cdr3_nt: TGCGCCAGCACTATCCTAGCGGGAGGGCCTCGTAACGGGGAGCTGTTTTTT
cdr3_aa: CASTILAGGPRNGELFF

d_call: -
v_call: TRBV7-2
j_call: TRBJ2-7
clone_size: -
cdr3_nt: TGTGCCAGCAGCTTAATGAGAGATTCCTACGAGCAGTACTTC
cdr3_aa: CASSLMRDSYEQYF

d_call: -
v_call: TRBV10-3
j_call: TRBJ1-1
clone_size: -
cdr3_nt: TGTGCCATCAGTGATGTTGGCCTCCCTCGGGCTTTCTTT
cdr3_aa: CAISDVGLPRAFF

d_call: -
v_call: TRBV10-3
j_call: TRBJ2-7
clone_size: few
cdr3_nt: TGTGCCATCAGTGAGGTCGACATGAGCTCCTACGAGCAGTACTTC
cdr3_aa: CAISEVDMSSYEQYF

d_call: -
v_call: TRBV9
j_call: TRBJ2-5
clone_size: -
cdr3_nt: TGTGCCAGCAGCGTAGCTCTGGGACAAGGGCAAGAGACCCAGTACTTC
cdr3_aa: CASSVALGQGQETQYF

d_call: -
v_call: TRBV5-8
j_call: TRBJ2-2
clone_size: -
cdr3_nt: TGTGCCAGCAGCTTGGCCGGTCGGATAAAAGGGGGGCTGTTTTTT
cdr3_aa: CASSLAGRIKGGLFF

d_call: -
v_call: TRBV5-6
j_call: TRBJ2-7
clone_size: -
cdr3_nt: TGTGCCAGCAGCTTGGAGTACGAGCAGTACTTC
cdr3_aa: CASSLEYEQYF

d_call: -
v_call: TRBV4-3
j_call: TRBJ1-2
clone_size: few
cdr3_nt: TGCGCCAGCAGCCAAAGGGGTTTTAACTATGGCTACACCTTC
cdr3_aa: CASSQRGFNYGYTF

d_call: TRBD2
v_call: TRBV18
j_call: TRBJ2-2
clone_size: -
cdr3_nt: TGTGCCAGCTCACCAAGGACTAGCGGGAGTACCGCCGGGGAGCTGTTTTTT
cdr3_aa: CASSPRTSGSTAGELFF

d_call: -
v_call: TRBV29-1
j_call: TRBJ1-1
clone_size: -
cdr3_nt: TGCAGCGTTGAAAGCGGGGGGACATTCTTTTCTGAAGCTTTCTTT
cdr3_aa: CSVESGGTFFSEAFF

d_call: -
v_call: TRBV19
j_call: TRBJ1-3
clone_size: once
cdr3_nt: TGTGCCAGTAGTATCGGAGGTAGCTCTGGAAACACCATATATTTT
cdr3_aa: CASSIGGSSGNTIYF

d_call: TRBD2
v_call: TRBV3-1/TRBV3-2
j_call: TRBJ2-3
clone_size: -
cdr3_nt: TGTGCCAGCAGCCTACTAGCGGGAGTAGCAAGAGATACGCAGTATTTT
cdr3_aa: CASSLLAGVARDTQYF

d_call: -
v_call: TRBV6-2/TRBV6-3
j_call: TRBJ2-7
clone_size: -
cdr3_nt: TGTGCCAGCAGTTACAGCGAGCAGTACTTC
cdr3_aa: CASSYSEQYF